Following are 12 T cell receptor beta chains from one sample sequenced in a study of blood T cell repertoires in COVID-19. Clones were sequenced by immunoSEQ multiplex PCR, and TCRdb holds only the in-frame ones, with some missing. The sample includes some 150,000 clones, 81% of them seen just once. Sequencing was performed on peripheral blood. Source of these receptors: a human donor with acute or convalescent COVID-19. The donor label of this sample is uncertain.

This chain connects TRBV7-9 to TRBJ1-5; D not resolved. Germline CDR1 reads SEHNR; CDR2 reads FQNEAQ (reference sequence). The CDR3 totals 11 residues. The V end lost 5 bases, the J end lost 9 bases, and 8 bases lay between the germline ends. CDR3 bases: TGTGCCAGCAGCCGACAAGGGCCCCAGCATTTT. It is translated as CASSRQGPQHF.

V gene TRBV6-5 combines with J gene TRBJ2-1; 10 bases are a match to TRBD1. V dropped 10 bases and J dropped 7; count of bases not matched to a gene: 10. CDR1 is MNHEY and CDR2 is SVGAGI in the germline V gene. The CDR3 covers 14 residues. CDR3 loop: CATRGQGNPNEQFF. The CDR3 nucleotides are TGTGCCACTAGGGGACAGGGGAACCCAAATGAGCAGTTCTTC.

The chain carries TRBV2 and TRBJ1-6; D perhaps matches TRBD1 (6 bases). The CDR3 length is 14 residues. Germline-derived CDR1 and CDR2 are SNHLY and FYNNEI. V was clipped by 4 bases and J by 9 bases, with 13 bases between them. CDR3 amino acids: CASSGTGPVSPLHF. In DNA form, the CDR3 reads TGTGCCAGCAGTGGAACAGGGCCGGTTTCACCCCTCCACTTT.

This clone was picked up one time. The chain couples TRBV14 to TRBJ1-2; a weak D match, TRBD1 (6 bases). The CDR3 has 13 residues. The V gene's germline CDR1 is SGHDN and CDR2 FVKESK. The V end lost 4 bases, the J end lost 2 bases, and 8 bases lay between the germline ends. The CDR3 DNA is TGTGCCAGCAGCCCCGACAGGAACTATGGCTACACCTTC. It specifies CASSPDRNYGYTF.

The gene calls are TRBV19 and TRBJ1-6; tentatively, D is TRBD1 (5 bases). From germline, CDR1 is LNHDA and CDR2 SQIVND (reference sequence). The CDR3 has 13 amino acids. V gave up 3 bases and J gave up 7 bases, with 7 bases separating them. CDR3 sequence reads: CASSMTANSPLHF. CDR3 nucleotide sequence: TGTGCCAGTAGTATGACAGCCAATTCACCCCTCCACTTT.

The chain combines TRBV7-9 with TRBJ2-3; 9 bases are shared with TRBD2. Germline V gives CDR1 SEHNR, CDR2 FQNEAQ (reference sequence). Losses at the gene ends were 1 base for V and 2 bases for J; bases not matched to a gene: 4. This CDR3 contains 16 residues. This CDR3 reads CASSLGIAGDTDTQYF. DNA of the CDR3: TGTGCCAGCAGCTTAGGTATAGCGGGGGACACAGATACGCAGTATTTT.

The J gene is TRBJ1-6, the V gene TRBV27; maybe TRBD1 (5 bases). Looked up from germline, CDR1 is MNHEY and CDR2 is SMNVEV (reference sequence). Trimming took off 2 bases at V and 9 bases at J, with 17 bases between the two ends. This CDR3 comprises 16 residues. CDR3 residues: CASSLAVGQGTSPLHF. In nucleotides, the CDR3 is TGTGCCAGCAGTTTAGCAGTAGGGCAGGGTACTTCACCCCTCCACTTT.

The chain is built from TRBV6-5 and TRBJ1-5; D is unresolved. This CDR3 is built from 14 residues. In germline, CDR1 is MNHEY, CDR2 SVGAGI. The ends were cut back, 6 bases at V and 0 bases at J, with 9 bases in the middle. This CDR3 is CASSPTYSNQPQHF. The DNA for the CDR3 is TGTGCCAGCAGCCCAACTTATAGCAATCAGCCCCAGCATTTT.

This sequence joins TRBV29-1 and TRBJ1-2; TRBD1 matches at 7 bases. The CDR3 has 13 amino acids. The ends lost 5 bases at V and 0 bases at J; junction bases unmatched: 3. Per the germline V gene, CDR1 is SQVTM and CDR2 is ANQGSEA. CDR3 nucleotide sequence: TGCAGCGTTCCGGGGACAGCTAACTATGGCTACACCTTC. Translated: CSVPGTANYGYTF. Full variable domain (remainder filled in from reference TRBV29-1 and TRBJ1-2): SAVISQKPSRDICQRGTSLTIQCQVDSQVTMMFWYRQQPGQSLTLIATANQGSEATYESGFVIDKFPISRPNLTFSTLTVSNMSPEDSSIYLCSVPGTANYGYTFGSGTRLTVV.

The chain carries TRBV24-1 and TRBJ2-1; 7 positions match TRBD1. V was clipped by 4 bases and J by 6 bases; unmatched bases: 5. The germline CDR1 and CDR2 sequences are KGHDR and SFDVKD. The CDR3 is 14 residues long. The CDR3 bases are TGTGCCACCAGTGAGTCTGGACAGGCCAATGAGCAGTTCTTC. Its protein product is CATSESGQANEQFF.

CDR3 residues: CASGWTGGETQYF. CDR3 nucleotides: TGTGCCAGTGGTTGGACAGGGGGAGAGACCCAGTACTTC. This sequence joins TRBV19 and TRBJ2-5, with 10 bases that match TRBD1. The CDR3 length is 13 residues. The V and J ends lost 8 bases and 4 bases, in that order; junction bases with no gene match: 4. From germline, CDR1 is LNHDA and CDR2 SQIVND (reference sequence).

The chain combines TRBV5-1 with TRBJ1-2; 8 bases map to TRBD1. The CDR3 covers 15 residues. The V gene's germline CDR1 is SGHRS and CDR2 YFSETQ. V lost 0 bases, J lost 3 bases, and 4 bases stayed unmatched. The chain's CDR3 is CASSLGTGMHYGYTF. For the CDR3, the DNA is TGCGCCAGCAGCTTGGGGACAGGGATGCACTATGGCTACACCTTC.